Below, 10 T cell receptor beta chains from the same sample are listed, as sequenced in a study of cytomegalovirus exposure and HLA in healthy donors. The data were produced by immunoSEQ multiplex PCR, yet TCRdb's version contains in-frame clones alone and is incomplete. The sample lists approximately 270,000 clones, 85% to 90% occurring once. The sequenced material came from PBMCs. The receptors were sampled from a woman under 30 in good health and CMV-seronegative.

This clone occurred many times. V gene TRBV19 combines with J gene TRBJ1-2, with 7 bases aligning to TRBD1. The J segment lost 4 bases and the V segment lost 6 bases, leaving 11 bases of the junction unmatched. There are 15 residues in the CDR3. CDR1 LNHDA and CDR2 SQIVND come from the germline V gene (reference sequence). Here the CDR3 DNA reads TGTGCCAGTAGGGGCATGGGACAGACGGGCTATGGCTACACCTTC. This gives the protein CASRGMGQTGYGYTF.

V gene TRBV6-1 combines with J gene TRBJ2-7, with 9 bases fitting TRBD2. This CDR3 is 15 amino acids long. Germline values: CDR1 MNHNS, CDR2 SASEGT. V lost 1 base to trimming and J lost 2 bases; unmatched junction nucleotides: 3. The CDR3 loop reads CASSEGLAVTYEQYV. The CDR3 DNA reads TGTGCCAGCAGTGAAGGACTAGCGGTAACCTACGAGCAGTACGTC.

The CDR3 DNA reads TGTGCCAGCAGCGTAGCACAGGGGGCTGGGGCAGATACGCAGTATTTT. It translates to CASSVAQGAGADTQYF. The gene calls are TRBV9 and TRBJ2-3; 9 bases are a match to TRBD1. V was pared by 0 bases and J by 4 bases, with 6 bases of the junction left unmatched. The CDR3 is made up of 16 amino acids. Germline assignment: CDR1 SGDLS and CDR2 YYNGEE.

This chain links TRBV5-6 with TRBJ1-6, with a tentative D call TRBD1 (6 bases). The V gene's germline CDR1 is SGHDT and CDR2 YYEEEE. Trimming pared 4 bases from V and 7 bases from J, leaving 15 bases between. This CDR3 is built from 15 residues. The CDR3 region is CASSPTTGLNSPLHF. The CDR3 coding sequence is TGTGCCAGCAGCCCAACAACAGGGTTGAATTCACCCCTCCACTTT. Full variable domain (missing parts from reference TRBV5-6 and TRBJ1-6): DAGVTQSPTHLIKTRGQQVTLRCSPKSGHDTVSWYQQALGQGPQFIFQYYEEEERQRGNFPDRFSGHQFPNYSSELNVNALLLGDSALYLCASSPTTGLNSPLHFGNGTRLTVT.

In nucleotides, the CDR3 is TGTGCCAGCAGCTTGGGGAGGGGGACAGGGGCCTCTGGGGCCAACGTCCTGACTTTC. This codes for CASSLGRGTGASGANVLTF. The rearrangement joins TRBV7-9 to TRBJ2-6; 10 nucleotides match TRBD1. The ends lost 3 bases at V and 0 bases at J; junction bases unmatched: 8. The CDR3 totals 19 residues. Germline CDR1 is SEHNR and CDR2 is FQNEAQ (reference sequence). Full variable domain (outside the CDR3, taken from reference TRBV7-9 and TRBJ2-6): DTGVSQNPRHKITKRGQNVTFRCDPISEHNRLYWYRQTLGQGPEFLTYFQNEAQLEKSRLLSDRFSAERPKGSFSTLEIQRTEQGDSAMYLCASSLGRGTGASGANVLTFGAGSRLTVL.

The rearrangement uses TRBV4-1 and TRBJ2-2; the D gene is possibly TRBD2 (6 bases). There are 15 residues in the CDR3. Per germline, CDR1 MGHRA and CDR2 YSYEKL. Trimming removed 4 bases from V and 5 bases from J, with 14 bases in between. The CDR3 DNA sequence: TGCGCCAGCAGCCGCGGAGGGGCTGGGACCGGGGAGCTGTTTTTT. This sequence encodes CASSRGGAGTGELFF.

This chain joins TRBV27 and TRBJ1-1, with D unresolved. The CDR3 runs to 13 residues. V was shortened by 1 base and J by 3 bases, with 6 bases between the two germline ends. Germline V gene data show CDR1 as MNHEY and CDR2 as SMNVEV (reference sequence). CDR3 DNA: TGTGCCAGCAGTTTATACGGGTACACTGAAGCTTTCTTT. Translation gives CASSLYGYTEAFF.

The gene calls are TRBV4-3 and TRBJ2-7, with TRBD1 matching over 9 bases. The CDR3 contains 15 residues. Germline V gene data show CDR1 as LGHNA and CDR2 as YSLEER. The V segment lost 1 base and the J segment 3 bases; nucleotides outside the gene matches: 4. The CDR3 DNA follows: TGCGCCAGCAGCCAAGTCGGACAGGGGAACTACGAGCAGTACTTC. Encoded protein: CASSQVGQGNYEQYF.

The V gene is TRBV4-3, the J gene TRBJ2-7; TRBD1 agrees at 9 bases. Germline V lookup: CDR1 LGHNA, CDR2 YSLEER. Trimming removed 4 bases from V and 3 bases from J; junction bases left unmatched: 4. The CDR3 covers 14 residues. CDR3 amino acids: CASSPDRGGYEQYF. CDR3 bases: TGCGCCAGCAGCCCGGACAGGGGTGGCTACGAGCAGTACTTC.

This chain uses TRBV6-6 with TRBJ1-1; the D gene is possibly TRBD1 (5 bases). CDR1 is MNHNY, CDR2 SVGAGI, per germline (reference sequence). CDR3 length: 15 amino acids. V shed 5 bases and J shed 0 bases, with 13 bases lying between them. The CDR3 coding sequence is TGTGCCAGCAGTCAAGCAGGGTCCATGAACACTGAAGCTTTCTTT. Protein: CASSQAGSMNTEAFF.